This is a list of T cell receptor beta chains from one sample in a study of blood T cell repertoires in COVID-19. Profiled with immunoSEQ multiplex PCR; TCRdb holds only in-frame clones, not every one. The data hold roughly 500,000 clones, with about 88% observed a single time. The sequenced sample was peripheral blood. These receptors were collected from a man in his late teens or twenties with COVID-19, enrolled during active disease. Each CDR3 is given with its conserved first and last residue. The order of the fields is clone size, D gene, CDR3 length, J gene, V gene, CDR3 protein, CDR3 DNA. D genes are given only for firm matches. Rows may omit the clone size; those that give it use once, few, many or a size class.

NA	TRBD2	15	TRBJ2-1	TRBV18	CASSGVRGGGNEQFF	TGTGCCAGCTCAGGAGTACGCGGCGGGGGCAATGAGCAGTTCTTC
NA	NA	12	TRBJ2-5	TRBV28	CASSLGGLAQYF	TGTGCCAGCAGTTTAGGGGGGTTGGCCCAGTACTTC
NA	NA	15	TRBJ2-7	TRBV5-8	CASSRRGRGPYEQYF	TGTGCCAGCAGCCGCCGCGGGCGGGGGCCCTACGAGCAGTACTTC
NA	NA	15	TRBJ2-7	TRBV7-8	CASSLAGGPSGEQYF	TGTGCCAGCAGCTTAGCGGGAGGCCCTTCGGGAGAGCAGTACTTC
NA	NA	15	TRBJ2-7	TRBV18	CASSPMGEGYYEQYF	TGTGCCAGCTCACCAATGGGAGAGGGTTACTACGAGCAGTACTTC
NA	TRBD1	14	TRBJ2-5	TRBV6-6	CASSRTGGGETQYF	TGTGCCAGCAGTAGAACAGGGGGCGGCGAGACCCAGTACTTC
NA	NA	12	TRBJ1-5	TRBV5-8	CASSSYRQPQHF	TGTGCCAGCAGCTCCTACAGGCAGCCCCAGCATTTT
NA	NA	15	TRBJ2-7	TRBV21-1	CASSKKDRVDHEQYF	TGTGCCAGCAGCAAAAAGGACAGGGTTGACCACGAGCAGTACTTC
NA	TRBD2	13	TRBJ2-3	TRBV30	CAWSESSGDTQYF	TGTGCCTGGAGTGAATCTAGCGGCGATACGCAGTATTTT
NA	TRBD1	15	TRBJ1-4	TRBV6-5	CASSSHQGANEKLFF	TGTGCCAGCAGTTCCCATCAGGGGGCTAATGAAAAACTGTTTTTT
NA	NA	14	TRBJ2-7	TRBV3-1/TRBV3-2	CASSHREHVAEQYF	TGTGCCAGCAGCCACCGGGAGCACGTCGCCGAGCAGTACTTC
once	TRBD1	17	TRBJ1-4	TRBV19	CASSTHRGSQTNEKLFF	TGTGCCAGTAGTACTCACAGGGGGTCGCAAACTAATGAAAAACTGTTTTTT
NA	NA	12	TRBJ1-1	TRBV15	CATSEWNTEAFF	TGTGCCACCAGCGAGTGGAACACTGAAGCTTTCTTT
NA	TRBD2	14	TRBJ2-7	TRBV5-4	CASSLDSGRHEQYF	TGTGCCAGCAGCTTGGATAGCGGGAGGCACGAGCAGTACTTC
NA	NA	15	TRBJ1-2	TRBV18	CASSTQAPLNYGYTF	TGTGCCAGCTCTACACAGGCCCCACTAAACTATGGCTACACCTTC
once	TRBD2	16	TRBJ2-5	TRBV4-2	CASSHDVGTREETQYF	TGTGCCAGCAGCCACGACGTCGGGACTAGGGAAGAGACCCAGTACTTC
NA	NA	15	TRBJ1-2	TRBV19	CASRTYRDRYYGYTF	TGTGCCAGTAGAACTTACAGGGATAGATACTATGGCTACACCTTC
NA	NA	13	TRBJ2-5	TRBV5-1	CASSFTAQETQYF	TGCGCCAGCAGCTTTACAGCCCAAGAGACCCAGTACTTC
once	TRBD2	16	TRBJ2-1	TRBV11-2	CASSLNRGRAGNEQFF	TGTGCCAGCAGCTTAAACCGCGGGAGGGCCGGGAATGAGCAGTTCTTC
NA	TRBD2	15	TRBJ2-7	TRBV15	CATSTPGLAGIEQYF	TGTGCCACCAGCACACCGGGACTAGCGGGAATTGAGCAGTACTTC
NA	NA	13	TRBJ1-1	TRBV5-4	CASSLGQYTEAFF	TGTGCCAGCAGCTTGGGACAGTACACTGAAGCTTTCTTT
NA	TRBD1	17	TRBJ1-1	TRBV5-1	CASSDHRDRGRGTEAFF	TGCGCCAGCAGCGATCACCGGGACAGGGGGCGAGGGACTGAAGCTTTCTTT
NA	NA	17	TRBJ2-1	TRBV4-1	CASSQPYSRGSGNEQFF	TGCGCCAGCAGCCAACCATACTCTAGGGGATCGGGCAATGAGCAGTTCTTC
few	NA	14	TRBJ1-1	TRBV13	CASSPRLGRTEAFF	TGTGCCAGCAGCCCCAGGCTGGGGAGAACTGAAGCTTTCTTT
NA	NA	15	TRBJ2-7	TRBV14	CASSQLSQGVYEQYF	TGTGCCAGCAGCCAACTGTCACAGGGAGTCTACGAGCAGTACTTC
NA	NA	14	TRBJ2-1	TRBV2	CASSEGPSDNEQFF	TGTGCCAGCAGTGAAGGTCCTAGTGACAATGAGCAGTTCTTC
NA	TRBD2	16	TRBJ2-7	TRBV4-1	CASSQETSGRVSEQYF	TGCGCCAGCAGCCAAGAAACTAGCGGGAGAGTAAGTGAGCAGTACTTC